Listed below are T cell receptor beta chains from one sample, sequenced in a study of regulatory T cells in long-lasting Graves disease. TCRdb used MiXCR to reprocess the multiplex PCR reads, holding one entry per CDR3 protein. The data show under 450,000 distinct CDR3 sequences, around 23% seen once. Specimen: peripheral blood mononuclear cells (PBMCs), collected when the disease was refractory, from a patient treated with antithyroid drugs. The receptors come from a middle-aged woman with Graves disease. Both conserved end residues are part of each CDR3. The order of the fields is CDR3 length, D gene, clone size, J gene, V gene, CDR3 protein, CDR3 DNA. D genes are given only for firm matches. A clone size is listed for some rows: how often the clone was seen (once, few, many), or a class if it is expanded.

>14|TRBD1|many|TRBJ1-2|TRBV2
CASKPTGGSSGYTF
TGTGCCAGCAAGCCGACAGGGGGGTCGAGTGGCTACACCTTC
>13|TRBD1|many|TRBJ1-1|TRBV20-1
CSARGTGDTEAFF
TGCAGTGCTAGAGGGACAGGGGACACTGAAGCTTTCTTT
>16|-|many|TRBJ2-7|TRBV11-2
CASRTVGRSSSYEQYF
TGTGCCAGCAGAACCGTCGGGAGATCGAGCTCCTACGAGCAGTACTTC
>14|-|-|TRBJ2-2|TRBV19
CASSMGPNTGELFF
TGTGCCAGTAGTATGGGGCCAAACACCGGGGAGCTGTTTTTT
>15|-|-|TRBJ2-7|TRBV20-1
CSARVVGWSSYEQYF
TGCAGTGCTAGAGTGGTCGGCTGGAGCTCCTACGAGCAGTACTTC
>13|-|many|TRBJ1-1|TRBV7-9
CASSLSMNTEAFF
TGTGCCAGCAGCTTGTCCATGAACACTGAAGCTTTCTTT
>15|-|many|TRBJ1-4|TRBV28
CASSLVAATNEKLFF
TGTGCCAGCAGCTTGGTGGCAGCAACTAATGAAAAACTGTTTTTT
>12|-|-|TRBJ2-4|TRBV27
CASSPGKNIQYF
TGTGCCAGCAGTCCGGGCAAAAACATTCAGTACTTC
>12|-|many|TRBJ2-7|TRBV28
CASTRSTYEQYF
TGTGCCAGCACCAGGTCTACCTACGAGCAGTACTTC
>14|TRBD1|few|TRBJ1-6|TRBV5-1
CASRKTGGSSPLHF
TGCGCCAGCAGGAAGACAGGGGGCAGTTCACCCCTCCACTTT
>13|-|many|TRBJ1-6|TRBV12-3/TRBV12-4
CASSLTLNSPLHF
TGTGCCAGCAGTTTAACCTTAAATTCACCCCTCCACTTT
>14|-|many|TRBJ2-7|TRBV20-1
CSAILYTSAYEQYF
TGCAGTGCGATTCTGTATACCAGCGCCTACGAGCAGTACTTC
>18|TRBD1|many|TRBJ1-1|TRBV15
CATSSKSNRWTGNTEAFF
TGTGCCACCAGCAGCAAATCTAACCGATGGACAGGGAACACTGAAGCTTTCTTT
>14|-|many|TRBJ2-5|TRBV20-1
CSARPIVEEETQYF
TGCAGTGCCCGCCCCATAGTGGAAGAAGAGACCCAGTACTTC
>17|TRBD1|many|TRBJ1-5|TRBV12-3/TRBV12-4
CASSPSSGQGAGQPQHF
TGTGCCAGCAGCCCAAGCTCAGGACAGGGGGCGGGTCAGCCCCAGCATTTT
>15|-|many|TRBJ2-5|TRBV15
CATSRDSNLEETQYF
TGTGCCACCAGCAGAGATTCAAATTTGGAGGAGACCCAGTACTTC
>15|-|-|TRBJ1-1|TRBV5-4
CASSLDGRGNTEAFF
TGTGCCAGCAGCTTGGATGGCAGGGGGAACACTGAAGCTTTCTTT
>14|-|-|TRBJ1-1|TRBV3-1
CASSQTGRREEAFF
TGTGCCAGCAGCCAGACTGGGAGGAGGGAAGAAGCTTTCTTT
>14|-|-|TRBJ2-1|TRBV7-8
CASSLPGLYNEQFF
TGTGCCAGCAGCTTACCCGGATTGTATAATGAGCAGTTCTTC
>15|-|many|TRBJ1-1|TRBV12-3/TRBV12-4
CASNGKRWMNTEAFF
TGTGCCAGCAACGGCAAGCGGTGGATGAACACTGAAGCTTTCTTT
>16|-|-|TRBJ1-4|TRBV4-1
CASSQATGISNEKLFF
TGCGCCAGCAGCCAAGCAACAGGGATCAGTAATGAAAAACTGTTTTTT
>14|-|few|TRBJ2-2|TRBV7-9
CASSLTSGTKELFF
TGTGCCAGCAGCTTAACAAGTGGAACAAAAGAGCTGTTTTTT
>12|TRBD1|many|TRBJ2-2|TRBV20-1
CSASQGAGELFF
TGCAGTGCTTCACAGGGGGCCGGGGAGCTGTTTTTT
>15|TRBD1|many|TRBJ2-7|TRBV7-7
CASSLAGTGGEEQYF
TGTGCTAGCAGCCTAGCCGGGACAGGGGGAGAAGAGCAGTACTTC
>15|TRBD2|many|TRBJ2-5|TRBV2
CASMRSGRAEETQYF
TGTGCCAGCATGCGTAGCGGGAGGGCCGAGGAGACCCAGTACTTC
>13|-|-|TRBJ2-1|TRBV12-3/TRBV12-4
CASSLASRNEQFF
TGTGCCAGCAGTTTAGCTTCCCGCAATGAGCAGTTCTTC
>14|-|many|TRBJ1-1|TRBV6-1
CASSDFFGDTEAFF
TGTGCCAGCAGTGATTTTTTTGGGGACACTGAAGCTTTCTTT
>14|TRBD2|-|TRBJ2-7|TRBV7-3
CASSPSSGRYEQYF
TGTGCCAGCAGCCCCTCTAGCGGGAGGTACGAGCAGTACTTC
>11|-|-|TRBJ1-2|TRBV25-1
CASSARGLPTF
TGTGCCAGCAGTGCTCGGGGCCTTCCGACCTTC
>14|-|-|TRBJ2-5|TRBV6-2/TRBV6-3
CASSPGLYGETQYF
TGTGCCAGCAGCCCGGGACTCTACGGGGAGACCCAGTACTTC
>16|-|-|TRBJ1-5|TRBV6-5
CASSLSRHISNQPQHF
TGTGCCAGCAGTTTATCCCGACATATTAGCAATCAGCCCCAGCATTTT
>15|-|few|TRBJ2-7|TRBV5-8
CASSLEWGFAYEQYF
TGTGCCAGCAGCTTGGAATGGGGTTTCGCCTACGAGCAGTACTTC
>14|TRBD2|-|TRBJ2-5|TRBV5-1
CASSIPGLEETQYF
TGCGCCAGCAGTATCCCCGGACTAGAAGAGACCCAGTACTTC
>17|-|-|TRBJ2-7|TRBV28
CASSLPGGRTGSYEQYF
TGTGCCAGCAGCCTGCCGGGGGGAAGGACAGGTTCCTACGAGCAGTACTTC
>14|TRBD2|many|TRBJ2-7|TRBV20-1
CSDKGTSGGYEQYF
TGCAGTGACAAGGGGACTAGCGGGGGCTACGAGCAGTACTTC
>12|-|few|TRBJ2-7|TRBV29-1
CSVEGQAYEQYF
TGCAGCGTTGAAGGACAGGCCTACGAGCAGTACTTC
>15|-|many|TRBJ2-1|TRBV11-2
CASSLVGRLVNEQFF
TGTGCCAGCAGCTTAGTGGGACGGCTTGTCAATGAGCAGTTCTTC
>12|-|-|TRBJ1-1|TRBV6-4
CASKEVRAEAFF
TGTGCCAGCAAGGAGGTTAGGGCTGAAGCTTTCTTT
>12|-|-|TRBJ2-7|TRBV11-1
CASSSHRVQQYF
TGTGCCAGCAGCTCTCACAGGGTACAGCAGTACTTC
>15|-|many|TRBJ2-7|TRBV28
CASSLQTDGSYEQYF
TGTGCCAGCAGTCTCCAGACAGACGGCTCCTACGAGCAGTACTTC
>13|-|-|TRBJ1-6|TRBV6-4
CASSDSKRSPLHF
TGTGCCAGCAGTGACTCGAAGCGATCACCCCTCCACTTT
>14|-|many|TRBJ1-4|TRBV3-1
CASSHSGRDEKLFF
TGTGCCAGCAGCCACTCAGGGAGGGACGAAAAACTGTTTTTT
>15|-|few|TRBJ2-7|TRBV18
CASSPPAGSSYEQYF
TGTGCCAGCTCACCACCGGCTGGCAGCTCCTACGAGCAGTACTTC
>14|-|many|TRBJ2-7|TRBV28
CASRGHVLSYEQYF
TGTGCCAGCCGCGGCCACGTACTATCCTACGAGCAGTACTTC
>15|-|-|TRBJ2-5|TRBV13
CASSSQTDTQETQYF
TGTGCCAGCAGCTCACAGACAGATACCCAAGAGACCCAGTACTTC
>16|-|-|TRBJ2-7|TRBV11-1
CASSPRDGRSSYEQYF
TGTGCCAGCAGCCCCCGAGATGGACGGAGCTCCTACGAGCAGTACTTC
>12|-|many|TRBJ2-7|TRBV7-9
CASSLELYEQYF
TGTGCCAGCAGCTTAGAGCTCTACGAGCAGTACTTC
>13|-|many|TRBJ2-2|TRBV2
CASSEALSGELFF
TGTGCCAGCAGTGAAGCGCTTTCCGGGGAGCTGTTTTTT
>19|-|many|TRBJ1-1|TRBV15
CATSRDWKTPASLNTEAFF
TGTGCCACCAGCAGAGATTGGAAGACCCCGGCGAGCCTTAACACTGAAGCTTTCTTT
>14|-|few|TRBJ1-1|TRBV9
CASSVGQKNTEAFF
TGTGCCAGCAGCGTAGGACAGAAGAACACTGAAGCTTTCTTT
>14|-|few|TRBJ1-6|TRBV19
CASSILGTDSPLHF
TGTGCCAGTAGTATTCTTGGTACAGACTCACCCCTCCACTTT
>15|-|-|TRBJ2-6|TRBV28
CASSPDTSGANVLTF
TGTGCCAGCAGCCCGGACACCTCTGGGGCCAACGTCCTGACTTTC
>14|-|many|TRBJ1-5|TRBV29-1
CSVDPYWSNQPQHF
TGCAGCGTTGACCCCTATTGGAGCAATCAGCCCCAGCATTTT